These 24 T cell receptor beta chains originate from one sample sequenced in a study of blood T cell repertoires in COVID-19. Clones were read by immunoSEQ multiplex PCR, and TCRdb kept only the in-frame ones, dropping some. The sample records approximately 140,000 clones, approximately 80% being singletons. The specimen was peripheral blood. The source of these receptors is an elderly woman in a cohort sampled during active or convalescent COVID-19.

V gene TRBV5-1 combines with J gene TRBJ1-1; D is ambiguous. V lost 6 bases to trimming and J lost 5 bases, with 17 bases between them. CDR3 size: 14 residues. Germline assignment: CDR1 SGHRS and CDR2 YFSETQ. In nucleotides, the CDR3 is TGCGCCAGCAACCTACCGGCGGCGGGGACTGAAGCTTTCTTT. It is translated as CASNLPAAGTEAFF.

This chain connects TRBV5-4 to TRBJ2-5; 10 nucleotides line up with TRBD2. This CDR3 is built from 17 residues. Germline CDR1 reads SGHNT; CDR2 reads YYREEE (reference sequence). J lost 7 bases, V lost 0 bases, and 12 bases had no gene match. Written as DNA, the CDR3 is TGTGCCAGCAGCTTGGAATACCTAGCGGGGGTCTTGGGGACCCAGTACTTC. Translated, it gives CASSLEYLAGVLGTQYF.

This rearrangement joins TRBV3-1 (or the pseudogene TRBV3-2) to TRBJ1-1; the match to TRBD1 covers 10 bases. Germline V gene data show CDR1 as LGHDT and CDR2 as YNNKEL (reference sequence). Trimming removed 0 bases from V and 1 base from J; junction bases left unmatched: 5. This CDR3 has 17 residues. CDR3 sequence: CASSQDRDRGRNTEAFF. The CDR3 DNA reads as TGTGCCAGCAGCCAAGATCGGGACAGGGGAAGGAACACTGAAGCTTTCTTT.

The chain joins TRBV5-1 to TRBJ2-3, with TRBD1 matching over 8 bases. Germline CDR1 is SGHRS and CDR2 is YFSETQ. The CDR3 length is 14 residues. V lost 5 bases and J lost 1; bases outside the gene matches: 3. The CDR3 reads CASRGRGRTDTQYF. In DNA form, the CDR3 reads TGCGCCAGCAGGGGCAGGGGGCGCACAGATACGCAGTATTTT.

This rearrangement joins TRBV29-1 to TRBJ1-2; 10 nucleotides line up with TRBD1. This CDR3 contains 13 residues. CDR1 is SQVTM and CDR2 is ANQGSEA in the germline V gene. The junction had 8 bases not matched to a gene; V was cut back by 5 bases and J by 8 bases. The CDR3 region has the DNA TGCAGCGTTAGGGACAGGGGTGGCTTAGGCTACACCTTC. It specifies CSVRDRGGLGYTF.

This sequence joins TRBV2 and TRBJ1-2; 7 nucleotides match TRBD1. This CDR3 comprises 14 residues. CDR1 is SNHLY and CDR2 is FYNNEI in the germline V gene. J lost 8 bases, V lost 9 bases, and 15 bases had no gene match. The CDR3 protein is CASRRQGRTEGYTF. CDR3 bases: TGTGCCAGTAGGAGACAGGGCCGGACGGAGGGCTACACCTTC.

V gene TRBV19 combines with J gene TRBJ1-1; 7 nucleotides align to TRBD1. CDR3 size: 15 residues. V was pared by 2 bases and J by 6 bases, with 9 bases of the junction left unmatched. CDR1 is LNHDA, CDR2 SQIVND, per germline (reference sequence). CDR3 sequence reads: CASSISQGGSSEAFF. The CDR3 DNA is TGTGCCAGTAGTATATCCCAGGGGGGATCATCTGAAGCTTTCTTT.

V gene TRBV4-1 combines with J gene TRBJ1-2; 9 bases map to TRBD1. J was trimmed by 4 bases and V by 6 bases; bases with no gene match: 9. Germline V gene data show CDR1 as MGHRA and CDR2 as YSYEKL. The CDR3 runs to 15 residues. The CDR3 sequence is CASRQPGQGLYGYTF. CDR3 DNA: TGCGCCAGCAGACAACCGGGACAGGGTCTCTATGGCTACACCTTC.

V is TRBV7-9 and J is TRBJ2-3, with TRBD2 as a possible D gene (6 bases). Trimming took off 1 base at V and 2 bases at J, with 10 bases between the two ends. The germline V gene encodes CDR1 SEHNR and CDR2 FQNEAQ (reference sequence). The CDR3 is made up of 15 amino acids. CDR3 DNA sequence: TGTGCCAGCAGCTTAGTGGGGGGACCCACAGATACGCAGTATTTT. It translates to CASSLVGGPTDTQYF.

This chain uses TRBV20-1 with TRBJ2-7; tentative D call: TRBD2 (6 bases). CDR3 length: 15 residues. Germline CDR1 reads DFQATT; CDR2 reads SNEGSKA (reference sequence). V was cut by 3 bases and J by 0 bases, with 15 bases left in between. The CDR3 loop is CSASNRDGSSYEQYV. CDR3 bases: TGCAGTGCTAGTAACCGGGACGGGAGCTCCTACGAGCAGTACGTC.

The V call is TRBV5-5, the J call TRBJ2-5; perhaps TRBD2 as D (6 bases). CDR1 and CDR2 (germline): SGHKS, YYEKEE (reference sequence). This CDR3 has 14 amino acids. Trimming took off 3 bases at V and 1 base at J, with 10 bases between the two ends. The CDR3 nucleotides read TGTGCCAGCAGCTCCACAGCGGGCCAAGAGACCCAGTACTTC. Translated, it gives CASSSTAGQETQYF. The full variable domain, its missing parts supplied by reference TRBV5-5 and TRBJ2-5, is DAGVTQSPTHLIKTRGQQVTLRCSPISGHKSVSWYQQVLGQGPQFIFQYYEKEERGRGNFPDRFSARQFPNYSSELNVNALLLGDSALYLCASSSTAGQETQYFGPGTRLLVL.

The chain is built from TRBV30 and TRBJ1-1, with D maybe TRBD1 (5 bases). The germline V gene encodes CDR1 GTSNPN and CDR2 SVGIG (reference sequence). The V end was cut by 7 bases, the J end by 1 base, with 10 bases between. There are 12 residues in the CDR3. CDR3 sequence (DNA): TGTGCCTTTAGGGGTGGGAACACTGAAGCTTTCTTT. Protein product: CAFRGGNTEAFF. Full variable domain (missing parts from reference TRBV30 and TRBJ1-1): SQTIHQWPATLVQPVGSPLSLECTVEGTSNPNLYWYRQAAGRGLQLLFYSVGIGQISSEVPQNLSASRPQDRQFILSSKKLLLSDSGFYLCAFRGGNTEAFFGQGTRLTVV.

The chain employs TRBV27 and TRBJ1-2; TRBD1 matches at 7 bases. This CDR3 has 15 residues. The germline V gene encodes CDR1 MNHEY and CDR2 SMNVEV (reference sequence). Trimming cost V 6 bases and J 1 base; bases outside gene matches: 8. Here the CDR3 DNA reads TGTGCCAGCAGCCAGGGACAGTCTTTTAACTATGGCTACACCTTC. Its protein is CASSQGQSFNYGYTF.

The rearrangement links TRBV5-4 to TRBJ1-6; 9 bases are a match to TRBD1. The germline V gene encodes CDR1 SGHNT and CDR2 YYREEE (reference sequence). The ends lost 0 bases at V and 11 bases at J; junction bases unmatched: 3. The CDR3 is 14 amino acids. CDR3 nucleotide sequence: TGTGCCAGCAGCTTGGGGACAGGGGTACCACCCCTCCACTTT. Amino acid sequence: CASSLGTGVPPLHF.

This clone was found once. The V and J genes are TRBV19 and TRBJ2-5; 12 bases match TRBD2. The V and J ends lost 4 bases and 5 bases, in that order; junction bases with no gene match: 5. CDR1 is LNHDA and CDR2 is SQIVND in the germline V gene (reference sequence). This CDR3 spans 15 amino acids. CDR3 nucleotide sequence: TGTGCCAGTAGTACCCTAGCGGGGGGGGATGAGACCCAGTACTTC. Translation: CASSTLAGGDETQYF.

The chain couples TRBV6-5 to TRBJ2-7; TRBD1 might be the D (5 bases). This CDR3 is built from 15 residues. V was cut by 0 bases and J by 3 bases, with 12 bases left in between. The germline V gene has CDR1 MNHEY and CDR2 SVGAGI. Written as DNA, the CDR3 is TGTGCCAGCAGTTACTCTTCAGGGTCTCTCTACGAGCAGTACGTC. Protein product: CASSYSSGSLYEQYV.

The genes are TRBV5-4 and TRBJ2-5, with TRBD1 matching 7 bases. The CDR3 has 14 amino acids. The V and J ends lost 4 bases and 3 bases, in that order; junction bases with no gene match: 6. Germline V gene sequence: CDR1 SGHNT, CDR2 YYREEE (reference sequence). The CDR3 coding sequence is TGTGCCAGCAGCAGGAAGGGGGCAAAAGAGACCCAGTACTTC. Translation: CASSRKGAKETQYF.

The CDR3 reads CASSRSPSTEAFF. The DNA for the CDR3 is TGTGCCAGCAGCCGGAGCCCGAGCACTGAAGCTTTCTTT. The chain links TRBV7-2 to TRBJ1-1; D unresolved. This CDR3 comprises 13 residues. The V gene lost 5 bases and the J gene lost 4 bases, with 11 bases spanning the gap. Germline V gene lookup returns CDR1 SGHTA and CDR2 FQGNSA.

The chain couples TRBV5-1 to TRBJ1-2, with D unresolved. Germline CDR1 reads SGHRS; CDR2 reads YFSETQ. The CDR3 consists of 12 residues. The germline V and J ends were trimmed by 0 bases and 8 bases, with 8 bases remaining between them. The CDR3 DNA is TGCGCCAGCAGCTTGGAGCAGGTCGGCTACACCTTC. As protein: CASSLEQVGYTF.

This clone has just a few counts. The rearrangement joins TRBV2 to TRBJ2-1, with 9 bases lining up with TRBD2. The germline gives CDR1 SNHLY, CDR2 FYNNEI. The CDR3 covers 16 residues. J lost 0 bases, V lost 7 bases, and 7 bases had no gene match. The CDR3 loop reads CASKERGVSSYNEQFF. The CDR3, as DNA: TGTGCCAGCAAGGAGCGGGGGGTGAGCTCCTACAATGAGCAGTTCTTC.

This chain links TRBV5-6 with TRBJ1-2, with 7 bases lining up with TRBD1. Germline loops: CDR1 SGHDT, CDR2 YYEEEE. This CDR3 region has 13 residues. V lost 1 base and J lost 8; bases outside the gene matches: 5. As DNA, the CDR3 is TGTGCCAGCAGCTTGCGACAGGGTGGCGGCTACACCTTC. Translation gives CASSLRQGGGYTF.

The rearrangement uses TRBV24-1 and TRBJ2-2; 7 nucleotides match TRBD1. After removal of 4 bases from V and 0 bases from J, the junction contained 10 bases not matched to a gene. Germline V lookup: CDR1 KGHDR, CDR2 SFDVKD. This CDR3 comprises 18 residues. The CDR3: CATSDHPRGHTNTGELFF. CDR3 DNA: TGTGCCACCAGTGACCATCCAAGGGGGCATACGAACACCGGGGAGCTGTTTTTT.

The chain links TRBV5-4 to TRBJ1-2, with 10 bases aligning to TRBD1. CDR1 and CDR2 from the germline V gene are SGHNT and YYREEE (reference sequence). The J segment lost 3 bases and the V segment lost 4 bases, leaving 3 bases of the junction unmatched. The CDR3 runs to 14 residues. CDR3 in amino acids: CASSLGTGDYGYTF. The DNA for the CDR3 is TGTGCCAGCAGCCTAGGGACAGGGGACTATGGCTACACCTTC. Looking up the rest from reference TRBV5-4 and TRBJ1-2 gives the full variable domain: ETGVTQSPTHLIKTRGQQVTLRCSSQSGHNTVSWYQQALGQGPQFIFQYYREEENGRGNFPPRFSGLQFPNYSSELNVNALELDDSALYLCASSLGTGDYGYTFGSGTRLTVV.

The chain carries TRBV5-4 and TRBJ1-1; 7 bases line up with TRBD1. The CDR3 extends over 14 amino acids. With V trimmed by 4 bases and J by 6 bases, 9 bases remained unmatched. The V gene's germline CDR1 is SGHNT and CDR2 YYREEE (reference sequence). The CDR3 region is CASSPQQGLPEAFF. In nucleotides, the CDR3 is TGTGCCAGCAGCCCGCAACAGGGGTTGCCTGAAGCTTTCTTT.